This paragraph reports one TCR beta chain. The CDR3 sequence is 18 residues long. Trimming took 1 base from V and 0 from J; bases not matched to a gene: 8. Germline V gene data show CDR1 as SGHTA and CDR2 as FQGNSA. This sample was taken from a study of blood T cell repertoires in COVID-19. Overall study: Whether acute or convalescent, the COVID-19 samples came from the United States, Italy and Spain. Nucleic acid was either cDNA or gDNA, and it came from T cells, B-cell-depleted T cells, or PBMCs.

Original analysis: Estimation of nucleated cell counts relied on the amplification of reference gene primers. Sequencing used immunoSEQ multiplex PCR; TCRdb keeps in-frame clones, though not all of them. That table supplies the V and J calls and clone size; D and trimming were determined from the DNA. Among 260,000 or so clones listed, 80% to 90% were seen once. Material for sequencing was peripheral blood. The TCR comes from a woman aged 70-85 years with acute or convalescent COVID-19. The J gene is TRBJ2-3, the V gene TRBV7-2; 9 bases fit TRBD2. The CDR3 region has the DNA TGTGCCAGCAGCTTAGTGCGGCGGGGGGGCCCGAGCACAGATACGCAGTATTTT. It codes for CASSLVRRGGPSTDTQYF. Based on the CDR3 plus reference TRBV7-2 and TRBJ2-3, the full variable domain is GAGVSQSPSNKVTEKGKDVELRCDPISGHTALYWYRQSLGQGLEFLIYFQGNSAPDKSGLPSDRFSAERTGGSVSTLTIQRTQQEDSAVYLCASSLVRRGGPSTDTQYFGPGTRLTVL.